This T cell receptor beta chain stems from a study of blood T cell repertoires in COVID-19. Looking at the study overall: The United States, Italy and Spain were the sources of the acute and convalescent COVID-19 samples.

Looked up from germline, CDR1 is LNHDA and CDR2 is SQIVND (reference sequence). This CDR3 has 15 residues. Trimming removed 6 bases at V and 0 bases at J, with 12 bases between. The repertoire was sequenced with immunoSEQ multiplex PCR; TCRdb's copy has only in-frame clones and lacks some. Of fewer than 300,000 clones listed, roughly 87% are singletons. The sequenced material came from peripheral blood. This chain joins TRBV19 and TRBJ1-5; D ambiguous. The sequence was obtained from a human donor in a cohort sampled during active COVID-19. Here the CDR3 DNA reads TGTGCCAGTAGGCTCAGACACCATAGCAATCAGCCCCAGCATTTT. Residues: CASRLRHHSNQPQHF.